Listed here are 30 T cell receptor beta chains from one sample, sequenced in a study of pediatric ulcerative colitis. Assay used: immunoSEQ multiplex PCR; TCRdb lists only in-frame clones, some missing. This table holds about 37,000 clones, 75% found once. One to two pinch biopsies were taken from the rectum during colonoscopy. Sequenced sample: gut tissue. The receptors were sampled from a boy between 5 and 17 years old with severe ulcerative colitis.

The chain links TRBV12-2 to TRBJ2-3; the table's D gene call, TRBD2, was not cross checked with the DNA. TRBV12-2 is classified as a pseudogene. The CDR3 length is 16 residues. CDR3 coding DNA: TGTGCAAGTCGCTTTTACCAGCGGGGTTTTTCAGATACGCAGTATTTT. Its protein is CASRFYQRGFSDTQYF.

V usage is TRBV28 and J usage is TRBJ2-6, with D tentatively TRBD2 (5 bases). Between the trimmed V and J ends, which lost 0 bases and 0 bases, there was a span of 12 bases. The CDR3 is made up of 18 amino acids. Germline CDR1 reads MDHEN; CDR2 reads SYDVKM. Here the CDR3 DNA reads TGTGCCAGCAGTTTATGGGGTGGAGGTTACTCTGGGGCCAACGTCCTGACTTTC. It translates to CASSLWGGGYSGANVLTF. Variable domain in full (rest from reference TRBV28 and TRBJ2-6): DVKVTQSSRYLVKRTGEKVFLECVQDMDHENMFWYRQDPGLGLRLIYFSYDVKMKEKGDIPEGYSVSREKKERFSLILESASTNQTSMYLCASSLWGGGYSGANVLTFGAGSRLTVL.

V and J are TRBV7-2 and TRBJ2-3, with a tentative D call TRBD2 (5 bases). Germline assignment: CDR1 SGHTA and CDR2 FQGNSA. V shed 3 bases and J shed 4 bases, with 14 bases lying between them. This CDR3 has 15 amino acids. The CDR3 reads CASSFRVGSADTQYF. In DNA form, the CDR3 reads TGTGCCAGCAGCTTCCGGGTGGGGAGCGCAGATACGCAGTATTTT.

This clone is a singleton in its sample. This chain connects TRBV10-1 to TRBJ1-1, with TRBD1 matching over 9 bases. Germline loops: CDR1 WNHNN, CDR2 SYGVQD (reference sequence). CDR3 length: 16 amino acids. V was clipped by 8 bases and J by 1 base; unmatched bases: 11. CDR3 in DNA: TGCGCCAGCGGTGGACAGGGGCTTTCTCAGAACACTGAAGCTTTCTTT. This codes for CASGGQGLSQNTEAFF.

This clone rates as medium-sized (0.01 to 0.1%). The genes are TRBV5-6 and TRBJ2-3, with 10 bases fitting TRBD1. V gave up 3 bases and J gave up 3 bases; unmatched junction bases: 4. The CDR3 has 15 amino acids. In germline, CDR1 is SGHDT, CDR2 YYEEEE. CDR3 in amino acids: CASSWGQGTTDTQYF. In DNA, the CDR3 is TGTGCCAGCAGCTGGGGACAGGGGACGACAGATACGCAGTATTTT.

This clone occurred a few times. CDR3 nucleotide sequence: TGTGCCAGCAGCCAGTCGAGGGCCTTAGATACGCAGTATTTT. Amino acid sequence: CASSQSRALDTQYF. The chain couples TRBV4-2 to TRBJ2-3, with D possibly being TRBD2 (5 bases). This CDR3 spans 14 amino acids. V lost 3 bases and J 5 bases, leaving 12 bases between the germline ends. Per germline, CDR1 LGHNA and CDR2 YNFKEQ.

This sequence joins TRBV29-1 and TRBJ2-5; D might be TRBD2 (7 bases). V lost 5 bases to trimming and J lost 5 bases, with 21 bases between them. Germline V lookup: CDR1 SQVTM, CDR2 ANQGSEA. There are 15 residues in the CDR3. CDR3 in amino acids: CSVNRGGGIWETQYF. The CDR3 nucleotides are TGCAGCGTTAACAGAGGGGGGGGTATATGGGAGACCCAGTACTTC.

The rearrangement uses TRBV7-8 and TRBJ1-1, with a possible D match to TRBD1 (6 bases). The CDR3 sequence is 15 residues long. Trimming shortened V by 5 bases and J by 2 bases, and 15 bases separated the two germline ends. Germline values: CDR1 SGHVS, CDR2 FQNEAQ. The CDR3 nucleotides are TGTGCCAGCAGCGCCCAACCCGGGACAAACACTGAAGCTTTCTTT. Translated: CASSAQPGTNTEAFF.

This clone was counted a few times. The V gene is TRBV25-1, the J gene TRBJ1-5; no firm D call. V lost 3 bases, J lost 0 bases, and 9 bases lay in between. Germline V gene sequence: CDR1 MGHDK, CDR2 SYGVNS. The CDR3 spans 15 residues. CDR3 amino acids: CASSEGAYSNQPQHF. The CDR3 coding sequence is TGTGCCAGCAGTGAGGGAGCTTATAGCAATCAGCCCCAGCATTTT. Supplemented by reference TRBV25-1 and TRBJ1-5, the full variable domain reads EADIYQTPRYLVIGTGKKITLECSQTMGHDKMYWYQQDPGMELHLIHYSYGVNSTEKGDLSSESTVSRIRTEHFPLTLESARPSHTSQYLCASSEGAYSNQPQHFGDGTRLSIL.

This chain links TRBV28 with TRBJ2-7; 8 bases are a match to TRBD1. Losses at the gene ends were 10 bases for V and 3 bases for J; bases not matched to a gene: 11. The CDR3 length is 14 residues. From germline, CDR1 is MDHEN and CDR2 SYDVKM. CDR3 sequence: CAIQTGTGGYEQYF. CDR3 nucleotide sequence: TGTGCCATACAAACCGGGACAGGAGGCTACGAGCAGTACTTC.

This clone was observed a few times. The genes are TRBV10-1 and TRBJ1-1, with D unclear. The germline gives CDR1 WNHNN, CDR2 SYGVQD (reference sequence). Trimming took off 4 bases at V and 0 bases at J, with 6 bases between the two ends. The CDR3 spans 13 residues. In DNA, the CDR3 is TGCGCCAGCAGTGCCAATTTGAACACTGAAGCTTTCTTT. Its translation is CASSANLNTEAFF.

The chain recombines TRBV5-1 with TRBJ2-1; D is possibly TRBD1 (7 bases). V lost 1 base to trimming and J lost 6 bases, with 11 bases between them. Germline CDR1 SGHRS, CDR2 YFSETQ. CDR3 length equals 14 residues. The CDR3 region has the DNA TGCGCCAGCAGCTTGCGACAGGGACTCAATGAGCAGTTCTTC. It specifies CASSLRQGLNEQFF.

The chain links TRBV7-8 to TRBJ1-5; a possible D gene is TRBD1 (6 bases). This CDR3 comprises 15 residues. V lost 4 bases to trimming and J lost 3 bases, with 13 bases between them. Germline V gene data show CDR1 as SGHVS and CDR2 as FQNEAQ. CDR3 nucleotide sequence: TGTGCCAGCAGCTCCGATGGACAGTTCAATCAGCCCCAGCATTTT. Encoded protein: CASSSDGQFNQPQHF. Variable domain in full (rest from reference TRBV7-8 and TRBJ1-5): GAGVSQSPRYKVAKRGQDVALRCDPISGHVSLFWYQQALGQGPEFLTYFQNEAQLDKSGLPSDRFFAERPEGSVSTLKIQRTQQEDSAVYLCASSSDGQFNQPQHFGDGTRLSIL.

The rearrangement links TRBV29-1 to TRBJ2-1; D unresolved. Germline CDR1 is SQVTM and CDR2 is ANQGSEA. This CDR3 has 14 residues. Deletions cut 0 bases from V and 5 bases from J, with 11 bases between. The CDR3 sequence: CSVEDQNENNEQFF. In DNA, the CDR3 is TGCAGCGTTGAAGATCAGAATGAAAACAATGAGCAGTTCTTC.

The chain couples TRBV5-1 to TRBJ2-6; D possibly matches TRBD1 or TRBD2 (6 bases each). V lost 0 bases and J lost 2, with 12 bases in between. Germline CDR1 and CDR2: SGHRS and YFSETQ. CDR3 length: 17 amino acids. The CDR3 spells CASSLVGGTTGANVLTF. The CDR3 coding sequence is TGCGCCAGCAGCTTGGTTGGGGGGACAACTGGGGCCAACGTCCTGACTTTC.

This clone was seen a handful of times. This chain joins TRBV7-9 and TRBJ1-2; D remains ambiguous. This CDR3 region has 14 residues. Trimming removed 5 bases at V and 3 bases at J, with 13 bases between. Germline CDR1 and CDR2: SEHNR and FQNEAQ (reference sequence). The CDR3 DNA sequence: TGTGCCAGCAGCCCGCCCGGGTCCTACTATGGCTACACCTTC. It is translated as CASSPPGSYYGYTF.

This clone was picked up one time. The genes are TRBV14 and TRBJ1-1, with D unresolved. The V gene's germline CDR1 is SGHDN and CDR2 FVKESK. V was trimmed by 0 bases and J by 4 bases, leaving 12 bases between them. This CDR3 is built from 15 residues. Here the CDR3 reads CASSQDALESTEAFF. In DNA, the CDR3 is TGTGCCAGCAGCCAAGACGCCCTGGAGAGCACTGAAGCTTTCTTT.

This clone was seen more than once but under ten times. CDR3 nucleotide sequence: TGTGCCAGCAGTTCACATGACAGGGCATATGGCTACACCTTC. It yields the protein CASSSHDRAYGYTF. The V gene is TRBV27, the J gene TRBJ1-2; 7 nucleotides align to TRBD1. The V gene end was trimmed by 4 bases and the J gene end by 5 bases; junction bases not matched to a gene: 7. CDR1 and CDR2 (germline): MNHEY, SMNVEV (reference sequence). The CDR3 totals 14 residues.

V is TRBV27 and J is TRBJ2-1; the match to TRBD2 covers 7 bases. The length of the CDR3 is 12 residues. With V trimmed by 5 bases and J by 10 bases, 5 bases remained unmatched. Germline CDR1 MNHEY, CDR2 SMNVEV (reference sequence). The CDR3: CASSPTSAEQFF. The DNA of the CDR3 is TGTGCCAGCAGTCCCACTAGCGCCGAGCAGTTCTTC.

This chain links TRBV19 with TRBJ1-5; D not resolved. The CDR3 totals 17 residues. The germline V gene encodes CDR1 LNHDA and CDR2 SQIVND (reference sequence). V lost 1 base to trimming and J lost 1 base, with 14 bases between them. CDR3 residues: CASSIVRGRASNQPQHF. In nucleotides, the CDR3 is TGTGCCAGTAGTATAGTGAGAGGACGCGCAAGCAATCAGCCCCAGCATTTT.

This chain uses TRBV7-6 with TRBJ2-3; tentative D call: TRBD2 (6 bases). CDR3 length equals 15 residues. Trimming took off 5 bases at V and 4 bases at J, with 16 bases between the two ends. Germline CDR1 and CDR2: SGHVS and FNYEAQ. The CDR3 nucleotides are TGTGCCAGCAGCCCAGGGACTCCCGCTTCAGATACGCAGTATTTT. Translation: CASSPGTPASDTQYF. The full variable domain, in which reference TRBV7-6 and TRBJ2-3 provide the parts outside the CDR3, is GAGVSQSPRYKVTKRGQDVALRCDPISGHVSLYWYRQALGQGPEFLTYFNYEAQQDKSGLPNDRFSAERPEGSISTLTIQRTEQRDSAMYRCASSPGTPASDTQYFGPGTRLTVL.

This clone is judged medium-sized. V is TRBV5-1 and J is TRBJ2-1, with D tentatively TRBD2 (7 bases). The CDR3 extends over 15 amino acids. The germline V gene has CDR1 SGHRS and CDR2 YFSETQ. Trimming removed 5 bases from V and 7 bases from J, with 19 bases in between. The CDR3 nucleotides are TGCGCCAGCAGTCAGACTAGTGGGGGGGCGAATGAGCAGTTCTTC. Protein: CASSQTSGGANEQFF.

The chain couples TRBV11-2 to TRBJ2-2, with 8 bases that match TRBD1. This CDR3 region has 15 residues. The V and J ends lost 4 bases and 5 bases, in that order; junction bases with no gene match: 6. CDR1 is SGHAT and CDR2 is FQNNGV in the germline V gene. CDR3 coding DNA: TGTGCCAGCAGCTCGGACAGGGTCCCGACCGGGGAGCTGTTTTTT. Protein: CASSSDRVPTGELFF.

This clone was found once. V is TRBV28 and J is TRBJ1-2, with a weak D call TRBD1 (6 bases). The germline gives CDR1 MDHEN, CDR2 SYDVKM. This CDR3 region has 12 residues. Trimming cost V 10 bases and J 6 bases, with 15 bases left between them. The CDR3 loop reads CANGGQGNGYTF. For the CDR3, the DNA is TGTGCCAATGGGGGGCAGGGTAATGGCTACACCTTC.

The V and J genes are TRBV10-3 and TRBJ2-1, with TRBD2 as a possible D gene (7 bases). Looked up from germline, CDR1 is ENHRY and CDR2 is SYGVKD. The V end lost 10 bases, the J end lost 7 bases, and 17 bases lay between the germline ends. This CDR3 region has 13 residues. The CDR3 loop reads CATSGGAGNEQFF. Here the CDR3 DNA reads TGTGCCACTAGTGGGGGGGCCGGGAATGAGCAGTTCTTC.

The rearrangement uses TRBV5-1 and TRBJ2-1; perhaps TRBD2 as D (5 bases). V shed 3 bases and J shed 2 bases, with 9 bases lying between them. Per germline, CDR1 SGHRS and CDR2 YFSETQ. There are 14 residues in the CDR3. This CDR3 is CASSSGNTYNEQFF. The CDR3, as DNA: TGCGCCAGCAGCTCGGGGAACACCTACAATGAGCAGTTCTTC.

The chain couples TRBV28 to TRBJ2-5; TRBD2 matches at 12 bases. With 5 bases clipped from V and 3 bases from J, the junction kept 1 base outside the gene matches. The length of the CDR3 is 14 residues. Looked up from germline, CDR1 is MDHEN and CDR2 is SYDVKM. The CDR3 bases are TGTGCCAGCAGTCCTAGCGGGGGGGAAGAGACCCAGTACTTC. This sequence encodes CASSPSGGEETQYF.

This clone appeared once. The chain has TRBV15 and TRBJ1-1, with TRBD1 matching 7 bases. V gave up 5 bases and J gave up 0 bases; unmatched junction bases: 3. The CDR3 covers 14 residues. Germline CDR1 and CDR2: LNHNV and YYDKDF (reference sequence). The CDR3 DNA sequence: TGTGCCACCAGCGGCGGGACAGTGAACACTGAAGCTTTCTTT. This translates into CATSGGTVNTEAFF.

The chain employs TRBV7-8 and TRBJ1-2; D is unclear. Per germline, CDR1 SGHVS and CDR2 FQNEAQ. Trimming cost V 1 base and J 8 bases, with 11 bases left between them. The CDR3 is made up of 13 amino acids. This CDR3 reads CASSLEVGGGYTF. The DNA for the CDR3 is TGTGCCAGCAGCTTAGAAGTTGGTGGAGGCTACACCTTC.

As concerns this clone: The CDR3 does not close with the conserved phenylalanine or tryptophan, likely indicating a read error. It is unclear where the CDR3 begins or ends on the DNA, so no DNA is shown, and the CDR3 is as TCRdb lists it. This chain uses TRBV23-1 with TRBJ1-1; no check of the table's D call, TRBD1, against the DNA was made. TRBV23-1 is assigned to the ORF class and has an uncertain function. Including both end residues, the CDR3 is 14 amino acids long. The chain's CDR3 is CASSQFFIQGPRRG.